The rows below give T cell receptor beta chains drawn from one sample of a study of Ad26.COV2.S vaccination and SARS-CoV-2 variants. The data were produced by immunoSEQ multiplex PCR, yet TCRdb's version contains in-frame clones alone and is incomplete. The table shows 350,000 to 500,000 clones, with 90% occurring only once. Sequenced material: peripheral blood, taken in a trial of Ad26.COV2.S vaccine versus placebo. The receptors here all came from a person aged 18-60 years who received the Ad26.COV2.S COVID-19 vaccine or a placebo. Each CDR3 is given with its conserved first and last residue. D genes are given only for firm matches. Size is omitted from some rows. Given values are once, few, many or a class for expanded clones.

j_gene | abundance | d_gene | v_gene | CDR3nt | CDR3aa
TRBJ2-6 | - | - | TRBV7-2 | TGTGCCAGCAGCCGGCCGGGACTCCCTTACGTCCTGACTTTC | CASSRPGLPYVLTF
TRBJ2-6 | - | TRBD1 | TRBV19 | TGTGCCAGTAGTAGAACACAGGGGGCTCCTGGGGCCAACGTCCTGACTTTC | CASSRTQGAPGANVLTF
TRBJ2-1 | - | - | TRBV9 | TGTGCCAGCGGGGACCCGGCCTACAATGAGCAGTTCTTC | CASGDPAYNEQFF
TRBJ2-5 | - | TRBD1 | TRBV5-4 | TGTGCCAGCAGCTTGCGACAGGGGGCTTGGGAGACCCAGTACTTC | CASSLRQGAWETQYF
TRBJ2-1 | - | TRBD2 | TRBV10-3 | TGTGCCATTTGCCGGACTAGCCCAGAGTCCGATGAGCAGTTCTTC | CAICRTSPESDEQFF
TRBJ2-1 | few | - | TRBV10-3 | TGTGCCATCCAGTCTAGCAGTTGGAGCTCCTACAATGAGCAGTTCTTC | CAIQSSSWSSYNEQFF
TRBJ2-3 | - | TRBD1 | TRBV27 | TGTGCCAGCAGTTCGGACAGGGCAGATACGCAGTATTTT | CASSSDRADTQYF
TRBJ2-1 | - | - | TRBV3-1/TRBV3-2 | TGTGCCAGCAGCCAAGATCTCCCAGGGGGGAGCCCTGAATACAATGAGCAGTTCTTC | CASSQDLPGGSPEYNEQFF
TRBJ2-7 | - | TRBD1 | TRBV7-3 | TGTGCCAGCAGCCTGACAGGGGGAGGGTACGAGCAGTACTTC | CASSLTGGGYEQYF
TRBJ2-7 | - | - | TRBV27 | TGTGCCAGCAGTTTTAAAACAGGGTTGGGTGAGCAGTACTTC | CASSFKTGLGEQYF
TRBJ1-1 | - | TRBD1 | TRBV5-1 | TGCGCCAGCAGGGTGACAGGGATGGGACCCTTGAACACTGAAGCTTTCTTT | CASRVTGMGPLNTEAFF
TRBJ1-2 | few | - | TRBV27 | TGTGCCAGCAGCCGTCGACAGGATTATGGCTACACCTTC | CASSRRQDYGYTF
TRBJ2-1 | - | - | TRBV9 | TGTGCCAGCAGCCCCGGGACTTTATACAATGAGCAGTTCTTC | CASSPGTLYNEQFF
TRBJ2-3 | - | TRBD2 | TRBV6-2/TRBV6-3 | TGTGCCAGCAGTTACTTAGCGGGAACAGATACGCAGTATTTT | CASSYLAGTDTQYF
TRBJ2-5 | - | TRBD2 | TRBV7-6 | TGTGCCAGCAGCTTCACTTACGGCCGGACTAGCGGGAGTCACGAGACCCAGTACTTC | CASSFTYGRTSGSHETQYF
TRBJ2-7 | - | - | TRBV10-3 | TGTGCCACCGGGGACTCCCGATATACCTTGAGCTCCTACGAGCAGTACTTC | CATGDSRYTLSSYEQYF
TRBJ2-7 | once | TRBD2 | TRBV29-1 | TGCAGCGCCCGAAAAGATAGCGGGAGCTCCTACGAGCAGTACTTC | CSARKDSGSSYEQYF